Below, 3 T cell receptor beta chains from the same sample are listed, as sequenced in a study of T cell responses to AZD1222 COVID-19 vaccine. Profiling relied on immunoSEQ multiplex PCR, and the TCRdb table lists in-frame clones only, not all of them. The table lists 93,000 or so clones, over 80% of them singletons. Here the sequenced sample was peripheral blood, taken on day 0 of AZD1222 vaccination. These receptors came from an adult in good health.

The V call is TRBV4-3, the J call TRBJ1-2; D unclear. The CDR3 runs to 16 residues. Germline CDR1 LGHNA, CDR2 YSLEER. V lost 0 bases to trimming and J lost 0 bases, with 11 bases between them. CDR3 DNA sequence: TGCGCCAGCAGCCAAGATCTAGTGACGGCTAACTATGGCTACACCTTC. It translates to CASSQDLVTANYGYTF.

The J gene is TRBJ2-1, the V gene TRBV13, with 10 bases lining up with TRBD2. The CDR3 runs to 15 residues. The V segment lost 1 base and the J segment 7 bases; nucleotides outside the gene matches: 4. CDR1 and CDR2 (germline): PRHDT, FYEKMQ (reference sequence). CDR3 sequence reads: CASSLVLAGKNEQFF. DNA for the CDR3: TGTGCCAGCAGCTTAGTACTAGCGGGGAAGAATGAGCAGTTCTTC.

The V call is TRBV18, the J call TRBJ1-6, with TRBD1 matching 7 bases. This CDR3 is 15 amino acids long. The trim removed 4 bases at V and 3 bases at J, leaving 3 bases unmatched. The germline V gene has CDR1 KGHSH and CDR2 LQKENI. The CDR3 loop reads CASSLGQLYNSPLHF. The CDR3 bases are TGTGCCAGCTCACTGGGACAGCTCTATAATTCACCCCTCCACTTT.